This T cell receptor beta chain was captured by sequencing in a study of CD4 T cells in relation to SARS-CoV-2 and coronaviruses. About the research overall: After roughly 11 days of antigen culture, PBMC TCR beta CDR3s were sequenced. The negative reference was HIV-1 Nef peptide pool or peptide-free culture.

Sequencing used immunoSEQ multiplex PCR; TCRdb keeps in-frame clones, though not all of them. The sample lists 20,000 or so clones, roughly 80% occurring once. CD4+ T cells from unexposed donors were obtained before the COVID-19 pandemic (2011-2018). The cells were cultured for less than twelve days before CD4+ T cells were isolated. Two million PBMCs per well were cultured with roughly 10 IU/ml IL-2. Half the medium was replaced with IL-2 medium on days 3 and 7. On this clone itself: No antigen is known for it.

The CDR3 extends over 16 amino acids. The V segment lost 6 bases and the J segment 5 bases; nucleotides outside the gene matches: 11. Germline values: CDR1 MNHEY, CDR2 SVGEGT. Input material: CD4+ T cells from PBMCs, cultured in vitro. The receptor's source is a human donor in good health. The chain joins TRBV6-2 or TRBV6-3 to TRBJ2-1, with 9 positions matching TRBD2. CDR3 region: CASSPLLAGAHNEQFF. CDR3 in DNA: TGTGCCAGCAGCCCTCTGTTAGCGGGAGCGCACAATGAGCAGTTCTTC.